The clone carrying this T cell receptor (beta chain) was seen a handful of times. V was clipped by 2 bases and J by 0 bases; unmatched bases: 8. CDR3 length equals 19 residues. The sample is drawn from a study of identical twins. Each CDR3 protein gets one entry after TCRdb re-called the 5' RACE reads with MiXCR. Of more than 1.5 million distinct CDR3 sequences listed, less than 40% are singletons. This chain uses TRBV12-3 or TRBV12-4 with TRBJ2-5, with 14 bases identical to TRBD2. Sequenced sample: cord blood. This receptor was taken from a newborn girl in good health. The CDR3 nucleotides read TGTGCCAGCAGTTTATCTCGGGGACTAGCGGGAGAGTACCAAGAGACCCAGTACTTC. It codes for CASSLSRGLAGEYQETQYF.